Listed below are T cell receptor beta chains from one sample, sequenced in a study of cytomegalovirus exposure and HLA in healthy donors. This table comes from immunoSEQ multiplex PCR, and its TCRdb copy is limited to in-frame clones, with some not included. This sample carries 130,000 to 150,000 clones, about 80% of them seen once, and the ten largest clones take roughly 9.7%. What was sequenced was PBMCs. These receptors came from a woman aged 55-70 years in good health and CMV-seropositive. Both conserved end residues are part of each CDR3. A D gene is named only where the DNA matches it firmly. The size of a clone is reported for some rows only, either as once, few or many, or as a class for expanded clones.

v_call: TRBV2; j_call: TRBJ2-7; d_call: TRBD1; clone_size: NA; cdr3_nt: TGTGCCACAGGGACAGTCCCCTACGAGCAGTACTTC; cdr3_aa: CATGTVPYEQYF
v_call: TRBV9; j_call: TRBJ2-7; d_call: TRBD2; clone_size: NA; cdr3_nt: TGTGCCAGCAGCCTCCCACTAGCGGGAGGGCCCTACGAGCAGTACTTC; cdr3_aa: CASSLPLAGGPYEQYF
v_call: TRBV25-1; j_call: TRBJ1-1; d_call: NA; clone_size: NA; cdr3_nt: TGTGCCAGCAGTGATTCGTGGGGGCTGAACACTGAAGCTTTCTTT; cdr3_aa: CASSDSWGLNTEAFF
v_call: TRBV7-9; j_call: TRBJ2-6; d_call: NA; clone_size: NA; cdr3_nt: TGTGCCAGCAGCCCCACAGGGAGCTCTGGGGCCAACGTCCTGACTTTC; cdr3_aa: CASSPTGSSGANVLTF
v_call: TRBV27; j_call: TRBJ2-5; d_call: TRBD1; clone_size: NA; cdr3_nt: TGTGCCAGCAGCACCGGGACAGAAGAGACCCAGTACTTC; cdr3_aa: CASSTGTEETQYF
v_call: TRBV5-4; j_call: TRBJ2-7; d_call: TRBD1; clone_size: once; cdr3_nt: TGTGCCAGCAGCACCGAGACAGGGGGCCCCTACGAGCAGTACTTC; cdr3_aa: CASSTETGGPYEQYF
v_call: TRBV29-1; j_call: TRBJ2-7; d_call: NA; clone_size: NA; cdr3_nt: TGCAGCGTTTCTAGTTGGAACTCCTACGAGCAGTACTTC; cdr3_aa: CSVSSWNSYEQYF
v_call: TRBV6-6; j_call: TRBJ1-3; d_call: NA; clone_size: NA; cdr3_nt: TGTGCCAGTCAATTCTCTGGAAACACCATATATTTT; cdr3_aa: CASQFSGNTIYF
v_call: TRBV10-3; j_call: TRBJ2-7; d_call: NA; clone_size: NA; cdr3_nt: TGTGCCACGAACTCCCGACAGGACGAGCAGTACTTC; cdr3_aa: CATNSRQDEQYF
v_call: TRBV27; j_call: TRBJ1-5; d_call: NA; clone_size: NA; cdr3_nt: TGTGCCAGCAGTTTAAGGAGGGGTGGTCAGCCCCAGCATTTT; cdr3_aa: CASSLRRGGQPQHF
v_call: TRBV7-9; j_call: TRBJ2-7; d_call: NA; clone_size: NA; cdr3_nt: TGTGCCAGCAATTCGCCCCTCGACAATAAGCAGTACTTC; cdr3_aa: CASNSPLDNKQYF
v_call: TRBV7-2; j_call: TRBJ2-2; d_call: TRBD1; clone_size: NA; cdr3_nt: TGTGCCAGCAGCCAGGGGGTCACCGGGGAGCTGTTTTTT; cdr3_aa: CASSQGVTGELFF
v_call: TRBV28; j_call: TRBJ1-6; d_call: NA; clone_size: NA; cdr3_nt: TGTGCCAGCAGTTTCAGGATTATTAATTCACCCCTCCACTTT; cdr3_aa: CASSFRIINSPLHF
v_call: TRBV18; j_call: TRBJ1-4; d_call: NA; clone_size: NA; cdr3_nt: TGTGCCAGCTCACAGACTTCCGGCTACAAGGGGGAAAAACTGTTTTTT; cdr3_aa: CASSQTSGYKGEKLFF
v_call: TRBV19; j_call: TRBJ2-3; d_call: TRBD1; clone_size: NA; cdr3_nt: TGTGCCAGTAGTGACAGGGGGCTCACAGATACGCAGTATTTT; cdr3_aa: CASSDRGLTDTQYF
v_call: TRBV5-6; j_call: TRBJ2-3; d_call: TRBD2; clone_size: NA; cdr3_nt: TGTGCCAGCAGCCGGGGGGGGATAGCGGGAGGATTTGTAGATACGCAGTATTTT; cdr3_aa: CASSRGGIAGGFVDTQYF
v_call: TRBV11-2; j_call: TRBJ2-5; d_call: NA; clone_size: few; cdr3_nt: TGTGCCAGCAGCTACACAGGACAAGAGACCCAGTACTTC; cdr3_aa: CASSYTGQETQYF
v_call: TRBV4-2; j_call: TRBJ2-1; d_call: NA; clone_size: NA; cdr3_nt: TGTGCCAGCAGCCAAGCCTTAGGCAGCGGCCACTACAATGAGCAGTTCTTC; cdr3_aa: CASSQALGSGHYNEQFF
v_call: TRBV6-5; j_call: TRBJ1-1; d_call: NA; clone_size: few; cdr3_nt: TGTGCCAGCAGTTTGGTACAGATGAACACTGAAGCTTTCTTT; cdr3_aa: CASSLVQMNTEAFF
v_call: TRBV19; j_call: TRBJ2-7; d_call: TRBD2; clone_size: NA; cdr3_nt: TGTGCCAGTAGTATTTCAGCGGGAGGGTCCCACGAGCAGTACTTC; cdr3_aa: CASSISAGGSHEQYF
v_call: TRBV19; j_call: TRBJ1-1; d_call: NA; clone_size: NA; cdr3_nt: TGTGCCAGTAGTAAACACCAGGGAACCTTGAACACTGAAGCTTTCTTT; cdr3_aa: CASSKHQGTLNTEAFF
v_call: TRBV11-2; j_call: TRBJ2-1; d_call: TRBD1; clone_size: NA; cdr3_nt: TGTGCCAGCAGCTTAGTGGGACAGGGGGCTGGAGAGCAGTTCTTC; cdr3_aa: CASSLVGQGAGEQFF
v_call: TRBV29-1; j_call: TRBJ2-3; d_call: TRBD2; clone_size: NA; cdr3_nt: TGCAGCGTCGAAACGACTAGCGGGAGTACCACAGATACGCAGTATTTT; cdr3_aa: CSVETTSGSTTDTQYF
v_call: TRBV15; j_call: TRBJ1-4; d_call: NA; clone_size: NA; cdr3_nt: TGTGCCACCAGCAGAATGCGACGGCGGGATGAAAAACTGTTTTTT; cdr3_aa: CATSRMRRRDEKLFF
v_call: TRBV5-8; j_call: TRBJ1-5; d_call: TRBD1; clone_size: NA; cdr3_nt: TGTGCCAGCAGCTCGGTGAGGGGGCTGTTCTTAGGCAATCAGCCCCAGCATTTT; cdr3_aa: CASSSVRGLFLGNQPQHF
v_call: TRBV11-3; j_call: TRBJ2-1; d_call: TRBD2; clone_size: NA; cdr3_nt: TGTGCCAGCAGCTTGGGGACTAGCGGGAGGTGGAGTGAGCAGTTCTTC; cdr3_aa: CASSLGTSGRWSEQFF